These 15 T cell receptor beta chains were sequenced from one sample in a study of T cells in Graves' hyperthyroidism and ophthalmopathy. It was RNA transcripts that yielded the amplified TCR beta CDR3 regions. HTBI primers drove first-round RT-PCR of the TCR CDR3. MiXCR, run by TCRdb on the multiplex PCR reads, gives a single entry per CDR3 protein. The sample lists around 300,000 distinct CDR3 sequences; roughly 13% were seen once. Sequences were obtained from blood. These receptors were obtained from a young woman with Graves' hyperthyroidism that later progressed to Graves' ophthalmopathy.

With regard to this clonotype: A much larger clone lies a single base off, so this may be a read error. This sequence joins TRBV2 and TRBJ1-6; D might be TRBD1 (6 bases). The CDR3 extends over 15 amino acids. Germline CDR1 is SNHLY and CDR2 is FYNNEI. The V and J ends lost 5 bases and 1 base respectively, with 9 bases between them. The CDR3 DNA follows: TGTGCCAGCAGTCTTACAGGGTCCTATAATTCACCCCTCCACTTT. It translates to CASSLTGSYNSPLHF.

In its sample, this clonotype was seen many times. The chain couples TRBV5-1 to TRBJ2-7; maybe TRBD2 (6 bases). Germline CDR1 SGHRS, CDR2 YFSETQ. V lost 4 bases to trimming and J lost 0 bases, with 17 bases between them. The CDR3 has 16 amino acids. The DNA for the CDR3 is TGCGCCAGCAGCCCACCTACCGGGACTCTCTCCTACGAGCAGTACTTC. Its protein product is CASSPPTGTLSYEQYF.

This clonotype came up a few times. V usage is TRBV20-1 and J usage is TRBJ2-2; 10 nucleotides match TRBD2. J lost 13 bases, V lost 3 bases, and 17 bases had no gene match. The CDR3 is made up of 16 amino acids. The germline V gene has CDR1 DFQATT and CDR2 SNEGSKA (reference sequence). The CDR3, as DNA: TGCAGTGCTAGGCCCTTGGAGCGGGAGGGCCGTCGGGCGCTGTTTTTT. As protein: CSARPLEREGRRALFF.

This clonotype was observed at least ten times. The V and J genes are TRBV6-1 and TRBJ2-1, with 10 positions matching TRBD2. Germline loops: CDR1 MNHNS, CDR2 SASEGT. The V segment lost 6 bases and the J segment 8 bases; nucleotides outside the gene matches: 10. The CDR3 covers 15 residues. CDR3 nucleotide sequence: TGTGCCAGCAGCGCGAGCCGGGGACTAGCGCATGAGCAGTTCTTC. Protein sequence: CASSASRGLAHEQFF.

This clonotype was seen many times. This sequence joins TRBV7-8 and TRBJ2-5; TRBD2 agrees at 7 bases. Per the germline V gene, CDR1 is SGHVS and CDR2 is FQNEAQ. The trim removed 5 bases at V and 5 bases at J, leaving 8 bases unmatched. CDR3 size: 14 residues. The CDR3 bases are TGTGCCAGCAGCACCCGGACTAGGCTGGAGACCCAGTACTTC. This translates into CASSTRTRLETQYF.

This clonotype was observed at least ten times. The chain employs TRBV5-6 and TRBJ2-5; D is ambiguous. This CDR3 region has 13 residues. Trimming took off 1 base at V and 2 bases at J, with 6 bases between the two ends. Germline V lookup: CDR1 SGHDT, CDR2 YYEEEE. CDR3 amino acids: CASSLWFQETQYF. CDR3 sequence (DNA): TGTGCCAGCAGCTTGTGGTTTCAAGAGACCCAGTACTTC.

There are many counts of this clonotype. This sequence joins TRBV24-1 and TRBJ2-2; no firm D call. V was shortened by 5 bases and J by 2 bases, with 8 bases between the two germline ends. Looked up from germline, CDR1 is KGHDR and CDR2 is SFDVKD. CDR3 length: 14 residues. The CDR3 DNA is TGTGCCACCAGTGCTTCAAGCAACACCGGGGAGCTGTTTTTT. This translates into CATSASSNTGELFF.

This chain uses TRBV19 with TRBJ2-1, with a tentative D call TRBD1 (6 bases). The CDR3 totals 13 residues. CDR1 and CDR2 (germline): LNHDA, SQIVND (reference sequence). With 7 bases removed from V and 7 bases from J, the gap between germline ends came to 14 bases. The CDR3 here is CASKGQGINEQFF. The DNA for the CDR3 is TGTGCCAGTAAGGGGCAGGGGATTAATGAGCAGTTCTTC.

This clonotype was detected ten times or more. V gene TRBV6-1 combines with J gene TRBJ2-1; 7 nucleotides match TRBD2. This CDR3 has 12 amino acids. From germline, CDR1 is MNHNS and CDR2 SASEGT. V was pared by 7 bases and J by 9 bases, with 6 bases of the junction left unmatched. The DNA for the CDR3 is TGTGCCAGCAAGGCGGGAGTGGGTGAGCAGTTCTTC. This codes for CASKAGVGEQFF.

In this sample, this clonotype turned up many times. V is TRBV28 and J is TRBJ2-3; tentatively, D is TRBD2 (5 bases). The CDR3 has 13 amino acids. From germline, CDR1 is MDHEN and CDR2 SYDVKM. Trimming left V 8 bases short and J 2 bases short, with 11 bases between. CDR3 loop: CASAGGSTDTQYF. The CDR3 DNA reads as TGTGCCAGCGCGGGCGGGTCCACAGATACGCAGTATTTT.

The chain links TRBV20-1 to TRBJ2-7; 14 bases are a match to TRBD2. There are 19 residues in the CDR3. The V and J ends lost 2 bases and 6 bases, in that order; junction bases with no gene match: 18. The germline gives CDR1 DFQATT, CDR2 SNEGSKA (reference sequence). CDR3 sequence: CSARSPGLAGEVGVGEQYF. The CDR3 DNA reads TGCAGTGCTAGATCACCGGGACTAGCGGGAGAAGTTGGGGTTGGCGAGCAGTACTTC.

The table lists this clonotype with many counts. The J gene is TRBJ2-7, the V gene TRBV7-2; no clear D. V gave up 3 bases and J gave up 1 base, with 7 bases separating them. The CDR3 is 13 residues long. Per germline, CDR1 SGHTA and CDR2 FQGNSA. The CDR3 loop is CASSFEVSYEQYF. The CDR3 nucleotides read TGTGCCAGCAGCTTCGAAGTTTCCTACGAGCAGTACTTC.

A note on this clonotype: A much bigger clone sits one base away, suggesting this may be a read error. This chain links TRBV6-2 or TRBV6-3 with TRBJ1-2, with 9 bases identical to TRBD1. CDR3 length equals 14 residues. The germline CDR1 and CDR2 sequences are MNHEY and SVGEGT. CDR3 sequence reads: CTSTEDRGYFGYTF. The CDR3 DNA reads as TGTACCAGCACCGAGGACAGGGGCTATTTCGGCTACACCTTC.

This clonotype was counted between two and nine times. The rearrangement joins TRBV4-3 to TRBJ2-7; TRBD1 aligns across 11 bases. The V gene end was trimmed by 3 bases and the J gene end by 5 bases; junction bases not matched to a gene: 3. The CDR3 loop spans 14 amino acids. From germline, CDR1 is LGHNA and CDR2 YSLEER. The CDR3 loop is CASSHGQGANEQYF. As DNA, the CDR3 is TGCGCCAGCAGCCACGGACAGGGGGCGAACGAGCAGTACTTC.

This clonotype has a count of ten or more. For the CDR3, the DNA is TGTGCCAGCGCGCCGGGGGGAGTAGGTGGCTACACCTTC. Its protein is CASAPGGVGGYTF. The chain joins TRBV27 to TRBJ1-2; a possible D gene is TRBD1 (5 bases). Germline CDR1 is MNHEY and CDR2 is SMNVEV (reference sequence). Trimming removed 8 bases from V and 7 bases from J, with 17 bases in between. The CDR3 spans 13 residues.